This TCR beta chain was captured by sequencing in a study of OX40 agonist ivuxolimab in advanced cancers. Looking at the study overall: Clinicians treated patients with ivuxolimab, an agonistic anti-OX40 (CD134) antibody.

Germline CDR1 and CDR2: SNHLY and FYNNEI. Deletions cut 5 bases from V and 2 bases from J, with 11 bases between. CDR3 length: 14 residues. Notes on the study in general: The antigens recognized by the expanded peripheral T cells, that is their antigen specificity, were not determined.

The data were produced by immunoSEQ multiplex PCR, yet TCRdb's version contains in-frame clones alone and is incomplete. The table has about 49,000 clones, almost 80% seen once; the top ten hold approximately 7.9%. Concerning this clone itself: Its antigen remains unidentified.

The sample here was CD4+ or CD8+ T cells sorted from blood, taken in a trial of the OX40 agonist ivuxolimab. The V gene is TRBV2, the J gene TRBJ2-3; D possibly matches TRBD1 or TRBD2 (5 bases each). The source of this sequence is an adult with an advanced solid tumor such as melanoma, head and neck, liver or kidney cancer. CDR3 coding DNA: TGTGCCAGCAGTAGTGGGACCTCCACAGATACGCAGTATTTT. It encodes CASSSGTSTDTQYF.